The clone carrying this T cell receptor (beta chain) was found a few times. Antigen: not known. V gave up 6 bases and J gave up 2 bases; unmatched junction bases: 10. Germline lookup yields CDR1 MDHEN and CDR2 SYDVKM. This CDR3 comprises 16 residues. Investigators sought sequencing depths of between 1 in 200,000 and 1 in 1 million T cells. Repertoires were generated with immunoSEQ multiplex PCR, while TCRdb's copy carries only in-frame clones and drops some. The table shows about 120,000 clones, with approximately 56% occurring only once. The data were obtained in a study of cytotoxic CD8 clonotypes in ibrutinib-treated CLL. Study details: Overall, roughly 25 responses were partial and 2 complete; following median about 69 months, roughly 15 patients stayed remitted and about 12 progressed.

Points from the study as a whole: Higher clonality was seen at ibrutinib response and a return toward baseline at progression.

The V call is TRBV28, the J call TRBJ2-7; the match to TRBD1 covers 10 bases. Sample: PBMCs, taken after 24 months of ibrutinib treatment. The sequence derives from a human donor with chronic lymphocytic leukemia. This chain's CDR3 is CASSPRDRGSPYEQYF. The DNA for the CDR3 is TGTGCCAGCAGCCCCCGGGACAGGGGTTCCCCCTACGAGCAGTACTTC.